These 18 T cell receptor beta chains originate from one sample sequenced in a study of T-cell memory formation after mild COVID-19. In TCRdb, the 5' RACE reads were re-called with MiXCR into one record per CDR3 protein. The data hold just over 350,000 distinct CDR3 sequences, with over 13% observed a single time. Input material: PBMCs or a T cell subset sorted from them (not recorded which). These receptors all come from a young man who had mild COVID-19 (a few samples of this study predate the infection). Cell type and time point are not known.

V and J are TRBV5-1 and TRBJ1-3; TRBD1 is a possible D gene (5 bases). Per germline, CDR1 SGHRS and CDR2 YFSETQ. This CDR3 spans 15 amino acids. V was pared by 2 bases and J by 0 bases, with 9 bases between. The CDR3 here is CASSFMGDSGNTIYF. Written as DNA, the CDR3 is TGCGCCAGCAGCTTTATGGGGGACTCTGGAAACACCATATATTTT.

This clonotype was seen more than once but under ten times. V usage is TRBV20-1 and J usage is TRBJ1-5, with D unresolved. There are 18 residues in the CDR3. Germline V gene sequence: CDR1 DFQATT, CDR2 SNEGSKA (reference sequence). The V and J ends lost 1 base and 5 bases respectively, with 24 bases between them. The chain's CDR3 is CSARGRPLFLGSDQPQHF. The CDR3 coding sequence is TGCAGTGCTAGAGGCCGACCCCTATTTCTGGGGTCGGATCAGCCCCAGCATTTT.

This clonotype was seen a handful of times. The chain is built from TRBV6-1 and TRBJ1-2; possible D gene TRBD1, 5 bases. V lost 2 bases to trimming and J lost 4 bases, with 14 bases between them. Germline V gene sequence: CDR1 MNHNS, CDR2 SASEGT. This CDR3 contains 15 residues. DNA for the CDR3: TGTGCCAGCAGTGAACCCGGGACTCTTACCTATGGCTACACCTTC. Protein product: CASSEPGTLTYGYTF.

This clonotype was detected a few times. CDR3 DNA sequence: TGTGCCAGCAGCTTGCTTCCCGACAGCGACAATGAGCAGTTCTTC. Protein product: CASSLLPDSDNEQFF. The J gene is TRBJ2-1, the V gene TRBV5-6; D is perhaps TRBD1 (5 bases). This CDR3 region has 15 residues. Trimming pared 1 base from V and 5 bases from J, leaving 13 bases between. CDR1 and CDR2 (germline): SGHDT, YYEEEE.

This clonotype appeared a few times. The chain combines TRBV7-9 with TRBJ1-4; tentative D call: TRBD1 (6 bases). Germline assignment: CDR1 SEHNR and CDR2 FQNEAQ (reference sequence). Trimming removed 4 bases at V and 0 bases at J, with 9 bases between. This CDR3 contains 15 residues. The CDR3 sequence is CASSSGQTTNEKLFF. The DNA for the CDR3 is TGTGCCAGCAGCTCAGGACAGACAACTAATGAAAAACTGTTTTTT.

The CDR3 DNA follows: TGTGCCAGCAGTTTAGCCGGCTATCCCAACAATGAGCAGTTCTTC. This codes for CASSLAGYPNNEQFF. The genes are TRBV12-3 or TRBV12-4 and TRBJ2-1; D is ambiguous. The CDR3 consists of 15 residues. Trimming took 0 bases from V and 5 from J, leaving 11 bases between them.

In this sample, this clonotype turned up many times. The rearrangement uses TRBV4-3 and TRBJ2-3, with D unclear. Germline assignment: CDR1 LGHNA and CDR2 YSLEER. V was shortened by 0 bases and J by 3 bases, with 7 bases between the two germline ends. This CDR3 has 14 residues. The chain's CDR3 is CASSQDRGTDTQYF. Here the CDR3 DNA reads TGCGCCAGCAGCCAAGATCGAGGAACAGATACGCAGTATTTT.

The genes are TRBV5-6 and TRBJ2-7; D is undetermined. Trimming took 7 bases from V and 3 from J, leaving 11 bases between them. Germline V gene sequence: CDR1 SGHDT, CDR2 YYEEEE. The CDR3 has 12 amino acids. The CDR3 DNA reads TGTGCCAGCTTCGGCCGGCACTACGAGCAGTACTTC. Protein product: CASFGRHYEQYF. Filled out from reference TRBV5-6 and TRBJ2-7, the complete variable domain reads DAGVTQSPTHLIKTRGQQVTLRCSPKSGHDTVSWYQQALGQGPQFIFQYYEEEERQRGNFPDRFSGHQFPNYSSELNVNALLLGDSALYLCASFGRHYEQYFGPGTRLTVT.

The gene calls are TRBV7-3 and TRBJ2-5, with 9 nucleotides matching TRBD2. Trimming removed 5 bases from V and 9 bases from J; junction bases left unmatched: 13. Germline V gene data show CDR1 as SGHTA and CDR2 as FQGTGA. The CDR3 loop spans 15 amino acids. CDR3 in DNA: TGTGCCAGCAGCCCAGGGGGAGCGGGGGGTCACCCCCAGTACTTC. Its translation: CASSPGGAGGHPQYF.

The chain recombines TRBV4-3 with TRBJ2-1; D possibly corresponds to TRBD1 (7 bases). This CDR3 has 16 amino acids. Germline assignment: CDR1 LGHNA and CDR2 YSLEER. V lost 0 bases, J lost 3 bases, and 12 bases lay in between. This CDR3 reads CASSQDRRDSYNEQFF. The CDR3 bases are TGCGCCAGCAGCCAAGATCGGAGGGACAGCTACAATGAGCAGTTCTTC.

There are a few counts of this clonotype. The V and J genes are TRBV20-1 and TRBJ2-3; D is possibly TRBD1 or TRBD2 (5 bases each). Germline values: CDR1 DFQATT, CDR2 SNEGSKA (reference sequence). There are 16 residues in the CDR3. Trimming left V 0 bases short and J 3 bases short, with 16 bases between. CDR3 amino acids: CSARDDLTGPTDTQYF. CDR3 nucleotides: TGCAGTGCTAGAGATGACCTCACGGGACCAACAGATACGCAGTATTTT.

V usage is TRBV19 and J usage is TRBJ2-5; 10 nucleotides line up with TRBD1. This CDR3 comprises 15 residues. V trimming: 3 bases; J trimming: 5 bases; junction bases outside the gene matches: 6. Germline loops: CDR1 LNHDA, CDR2 SQIVND (reference sequence). For the CDR3, the DNA is TGTGCCAGTAGTATCGGGACAGGGGATTGGGAGACCCAGTACTTC. Translated, it gives CASSIGTGDWETQYF.

The gene calls are TRBV7-9 and TRBJ1-1; no definite D call. The CDR3 extends over 14 amino acids. The germline V gene encodes CDR1 SEHNR and CDR2 FQNEAQ (reference sequence). Trimming took 3 bases from V and 4 from J, leaving 12 bases between them. CDR3 sequence reads: CASSFGHLGTEAFF. CDR3 bases: TGTGCCAGCAGCTTCGGGCATTTGGGCACTGAAGCTTTCTTT.

The chain joins TRBV6-5 to TRBJ1-4; tentative D call: TRBD1 (6 bases). Germline lookup yields CDR1 MNHEY and CDR2 SVGAGI. V lost 11 bases and J lost 11, with 12 bases in between. The CDR3 runs 10 residues. The CDR3 loop is CAAGDRKLFF. The CDR3 DNA reads as TGTGCCGCAGGGGATCGGAAACTGTTTTTT.

The table lists this clonotype with a few counts. The rearrangement joins TRBV29-1 to TRBJ1-1; D unclear. CDR3 length equals 13 residues. V lost 4 bases, J lost 3 bases, and 12 bases lay in between. Germline loops: CDR1 SQVTM, CDR2 ANQGSEA. The CDR3 spells CSVVWDIDTEAFF. Here the CDR3 DNA reads TGCAGCGTTGTCTGGGATATTGACACTGAAGCTTTCTTT.

The V and J genes are TRBV27 and TRBJ1-2; TRBD1 is a possible D gene (5 bases). Germline V gives CDR1 MNHEY, CDR2 SMNVEV (reference sequence). V was pared by 6 bases and J by 8 bases, with 16 bases between. The CDR3 loop spans 13 amino acids. The CDR3 loop reads CASRTTGSLGYTF. DNA for the CDR3: TGTGCCAGCAGAACTACAGGTTCCCTAGGCTACACCTTC.

The rearrangement uses TRBV30 and TRBJ1-4; D may be TRBD1 (6 bases). The germline V and J ends were trimmed by 7 bases and 4 bases, with 16 bases remaining between them. This CDR3 spans 14 amino acids. Germline CDR1 reads GTSNPN; CDR2 reads SVGIG (reference sequence). CDR3 loop: CASGVGAHNEKLFF. The CDR3 DNA sequence: TGTGCCTCCGGAGTGGGGGCCCATAATGAAAAACTGTTTTTT. The full variable domain, in which reference TRBV30 and TRBJ1-4 provide the parts outside the CDR3, is SQTIHQWPATLVQPVGSPLSLECTVEGTSNPNLYWYRQAAGRGLQLLFYSVGIGQISSEVPQNLSASRPQDRQFILSSKKLLLSDSGFYLCASGVGAHNEKLFFGSGTQLSVL.

The V and J genes are TRBV28 and TRBJ2-3, with 14 bases identical to TRBD2. Trimming took 2 bases from V and 1 from J; bases not matched to a gene: 5. The CDR3 extends over 18 amino acids. Germline loops: CDR1 MDHEN, CDR2 SYDVKM. The CDR3 bases are TGTGCCAGCAGTTTAGGGACTAGCGGGGGTGCTGGCACAGATACGCAGTATTTT. It is translated as CASSLGTSGGAGTDTQYF.